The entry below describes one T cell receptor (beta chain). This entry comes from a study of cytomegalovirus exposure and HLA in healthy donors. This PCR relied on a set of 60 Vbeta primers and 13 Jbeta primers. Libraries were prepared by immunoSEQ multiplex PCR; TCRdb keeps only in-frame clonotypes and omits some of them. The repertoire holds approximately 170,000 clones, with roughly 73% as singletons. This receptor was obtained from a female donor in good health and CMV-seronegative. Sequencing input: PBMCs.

As DNA, the CDR3 is TGTGCCAGCAGTTGGACGGGACTTAGCACCGGGGAGCTGTTTTTT. This gives the protein CASSWTGLSTGELFF. The chain couples TRBV27 to TRBJ2-2, with D maybe TRBD2 (6 bases). Trimming left V 4 bases short and J 4 bases short, with 13 bases between. The CDR3 has 15 residues. CDR1 is MNHEY, CDR2 SMNVEV, per germline (reference sequence).